Each of the 26 T cell receptor beta chains below was sequenced from the same sample in a study of PD-1 blockade in classical Hodgkin lymphoma. TCRdb's copy holds only in-frame clones and misses some; the assay was immunoSEQ multiplex PCR. The sample includes tens of thousands of clones, about nine tenths seen only once; the top ten take under 25%. Every patient experienced relapse after autologous stem cell transplantation, and brentuximab vedotin exposure varied. Sequencing was performed on peripheral blood mononuclear cells (PBMCs), taken at baseline. The receptors were gathered from a human donor with classical Hodgkin lymphoma.

The rearrangement joins TRBV27 to TRBJ2-5; 10 bases agree with TRBD2. CDR3 size: 15 residues. V was pared by 10 bases and J by 5 bases, with 13 bases of the junction left unmatched. Germline CDR1 MNHEY, CDR2 SMNVEV (reference sequence). The CDR3 spells CATRLDSGRAETQYF. The CDR3 DNA is TGTGCCACCAGATTGGACAGCGGGAGGGCCGAGACCCAGTACTTC.

This clone occurred a few times. The chain couples TRBV6-1 to TRBJ2-2; 8 bases are a match to TRBD2. Per germline, CDR1 MNHNS and CDR2 SASEGT. J was trimmed by 5 bases and V by 6 bases; bases with no gene match: 11. CDR3 length: 16 amino acids. CDR3 amino acids: CASRERSGSWTGELFF. The CDR3 nucleotides are TGTGCCAGCAGGGAACGCAGCGGGAGCTGGACCGGGGAGCTGTTTTTT.

The chain carries TRBV18 and TRBJ2-1, with a weak D call TRBD2 (5 bases). Looked up from germline, CDR1 is KGHSH and CDR2 is LQKENI. V gave up 4 bases and J gave up 5 bases, with 12 bases separating them. The CDR3 consists of 14 residues. The CDR3 here is CASSLGGSNNEQFF. In DNA, the CDR3 is TGTGCCAGCTCACTCGGCGGGTCGAACAATGAGCAGTTCTTC. Together with reference TRBV18 and TRBJ2-1, the CDR3 gives the full variable domain: NAGVMQNPRHLVRRRGQEARLRCSPMKGHSHVYWYRQLPEEGLKFMVYLQKENIIDESGMPKERFSAEFPKEGPSILRIQQVVRGDSAAYFCASSLGGSNNEQFFGPGTRLTVL.

The rearrangement uses TRBV4-1 and TRBJ1-5, with 12 bases fitting TRBD1. Per the germline V gene, CDR1 is MGHRA and CDR2 is YSYEKL. Losses at the gene ends were 4 bases for V and 3 bases for J; bases not matched to a gene: 7. The length of the CDR3 is 17 residues. The DNA of the CDR3 is TGCGCCAGCAGCCCTTGGGACAGGGGGCGCGACAATCAGCCCCAGCATTTT. This encodes CASSPWDRGRDNQPQHF.

V and J are TRBV18 and TRBJ1-1; 8 nucleotides align to TRBD1. This CDR3 region has 15 residues. With V trimmed by 6 bases and J by 0 bases, 6 bases remained unmatched. Germline V gene sequence: CDR1 KGHSH, CDR2 LQKENI. This chain's CDR3 is CASSRAGQVNTEAFF. Written as DNA, the CDR3 is TGTGCCAGCTCCCGGGCGGGACAGGTGAACACTGAAGCTTTCTTT.

In DNA form, the CDR3 reads TGTGCCAGCACCCAAGGACAGGACAATCAGCCCCAGCATTTT. Amino acid sequence: CASTQGQDNQPQHF. The chain joins TRBV6-6 to TRBJ1-5, with 7 bases that match TRBD1. V lost 7 bases and J lost 3; bases outside the gene matches: 6. CDR3 size: 14 residues. Germline V gives CDR1 MNHNY, CDR2 SVGAGI (reference sequence).

V usage is TRBV7-9 and J usage is TRBJ2-2; D call uncertain. The CDR3 sequence is 14 residues long. Germline V gene sequence: CDR1 SEHNR, CDR2 FQNEAQ (reference sequence). V gave up 1 base and J gave up 5 bases, with 8 bases separating them. As DNA, the CDR3 is TGTGCCAGCAGCTTAGGGGTACGAACCGGGGAGCTGTTTTTT. It yields the protein CASSLGVRTGELFF.

The genes are TRBV4-1 and TRBJ1-3, with a tentative D call TRBD1 (6 bases). Trimming shortened V by 3 bases and J by 2 bases, and 26 bases separated the two germline ends. Germline V gives CDR1 MGHRA, CDR2 YSYEKL. This CDR3 comprises 20 residues. The DNA of the CDR3 is TGCGCCAGCAGCCACGCCGAACTCAAAGGCAGGGACAAGACTGGAAACACCATATATTTT. This encodes CASSHAELKGRDKTGNTIYF.

The V and J genes are TRBV6-5 and TRBJ1-1, with unresolved D. Germline CDR1 is MNHEY and CDR2 is SVGAGI. The CDR3 runs 13 residues. Trimming took off 6 bases at V and 8 bases at J, with 16 bases between the two ends. Here the CDR3 DNA reads TGTGCCAGCAGGCCGTTTGTCAGCGGCGAAGCTTTCTTT. Translated: CASRPFVSGEAFF.

V usage is TRBV21-1 and J usage is TRBJ1-1. TRBV21-1 has pseudogene status. The CDR3 contains 16 residues. The CDR3: CASSKEAGGWNTEAFF. The CDR3 nucleotides read TGTGCCAGCAGCAAAGAGGCCGGGGGGTGGAACACTGAAGCTTTCTTT.

J is TRBJ2-6 and V is TRBV27; D may be TRBD2 (5 bases). Germline V lookup: CDR1 MNHEY, CDR2 SMNVEV (reference sequence). The CDR3 runs to 16 residues. V was pared by 5 bases and J by 2 bases, with 13 bases between. The CDR3 loop is CASSLLNGAGANVLTF. The CDR3 nucleotides are TGTGCCAGCAGTCTCCTGAACGGGGCTGGGGCCAACGTCCTGACTTTC.

This clone was counted a single time. The CDR3 spells CAWSGETPTGKKLFF. CDR3 bases: TGTGCCTGGAGTGGAGAAACACCCACAGGAAAAAAACTGTTTTTT. The chain uses TRBV30 and TRBJ1-4, with D possibly being TRBD1 (5 bases). CDR1 is GTSNPN and CDR2 is SVGIG in the germline V gene (reference sequence). V was cut by 1 base and J by 9 bases, with 18 bases left in between. The CDR3 is 15 residues long.

This clone appeared a few times. The chain is built from TRBV5-1 and TRBJ1-2, with 9 bases aligning to TRBD1. CDR3 length: 14 residues. The trim removed 1 base at V and 4 bases at J, leaving 2 bases unmatched. CDR1 is SGHRS, CDR2 YFSETQ, per germline. CDR3 nucleotide sequence: TGCGCCAGCAGCTTGACAGGGGGCAGCTATGGCTACACCTTC. This codes for CASSLTGGSYGYTF.

The chain employs TRBV15 and TRBJ2-2; perhaps TRBD2 as D (6 bases). The CDR3 extends over 13 amino acids. Trimming shortened V by 6 bases and J by 5 bases, and 10 bases separated the two germline ends. CDR1 and CDR2 (germline): LNHNV, YYDKDF (reference sequence). As DNA, the CDR3 is TGTGCCACCAGAACGGGAGATACCGGGGAGCTGTTTTTT. This translates into CATRTGDTGELFF.

The chain couples TRBV5-4 to TRBJ2-1; 7 nucleotides agree with TRBD2. CDR1 and CDR2 from the germline V gene are SGHNT and YYREEE (reference sequence). The V gene end was trimmed by 1 base and the J gene end by 9 bases; junction bases not matched to a gene: 10. The CDR3 is made up of 15 amino acids. CDR3 residues: CASSLRAGESAEQFF. For the CDR3, the DNA is TGTGCCAGCAGCTTGAGGGCGGGGGAGTCCGCTGAGCAGTTCTTC.

The V call is TRBV5-6, the J call TRBJ2-7, with D perhaps matching TRBD1 (6 bases). The germline V gene has CDR1 SGHDT and CDR2 YYEEEE. The CDR3 runs to 13 residues. V lost 6 bases and J lost 1, with 11 bases in between. The CDR3 sequence: CASNFGQSYEQYF. The CDR3 DNA sequence: TGTGCCAGCAACTTTGGACAGTCCTACGAGCAGTACTTC. Based on the CDR3 plus reference TRBV5-6 and TRBJ2-7, the full variable domain is DAGVTQSPTHLIKTRGQQVTLRCSPKSGHDTVSWYQQALGQGPQFIFQYYEEEERQRGNFPDRFSGHQFPNYSSELNVNALLLGDSALYLCASNFGQSYEQYFGPGTRLTVT.

The chain recombines TRBV4-2 with TRBJ2-3; D possibly corresponds to TRBD2 (5 bases). Trimming took off 0 bases at V and 0 bases at J, with 10 bases between the two ends. This CDR3 spans 16 amino acids. CDR1 and CDR2 (germline): LGHNA, YNFKEQ. CDR3 nucleotide sequence: TGTGCCAGCAGCCAAGAGGATCGCGGGAGCACAGATACGCAGTATTTT. It encodes CASSQEDRGSTDTQYF.

The V call is TRBV30, the J call TRBJ2-2; 7 nucleotides line up with TRBD2. The trim removed 4 bases at V and 6 bases at J, leaving 5 bases unmatched. The CDR3 consists of 13 residues. Germline V CDR1 and CDR2: GTSNPN, SVGIG (reference sequence). The CDR3 is CAWTGGSSGELFF. CDR3 coding DNA: TGTGCCTGGACGGGCGGGAGCTCCGGGGAGCTGTTTTTT.

J is TRBJ2-4 and V is TRBV4-3; 8 nucleotides align to TRBD1. The CDR3 loop spans 17 amino acids. Germline values: CDR1 LGHNA, CDR2 YSLEER. Trimming removed 0 bases from V and 7 bases from J; junction bases left unmatched: 11. CDR3 in amino acids: CASSQDFVSGGENIQYF. Written as DNA, the CDR3 is TGCGCCAGCAGCCAAGATTTCGTGTCAGGGGGCGAGAACATTCAGTACTTC.

This chain connects TRBV4-3 to TRBJ2-3, with D hard to call. CDR1 and CDR2 (germline): LGHNA, YSLEER. V was shortened by 3 bases and J by 0 bases, with 7 bases between the two germline ends. The CDR3 loop spans 14 amino acids. CDR3: CASSHTGSTDTQYF. CDR3 sequence (DNA): TGCGCCAGCAGCCATACGGGCAGCACAGATACGCAGTATTTT.

The chain carries TRBV27 and TRBJ1-4; weak D call: TRBD1 (5 bases). CDR3 length equals 14 residues. The germline V gene encodes CDR1 MNHEY and CDR2 SMNVEV (reference sequence). Trimming left V 4 bases short and J 7 bases short, with 13 bases between. The CDR3 coding sequence is TGTGCCAGCAGTTCCCGGGGGTTGGGTGAAAAACTGTTTTTT. This codes for CASSSRGLGEKLFF.

The chain employs TRBV27 and TRBJ2-3; D gene uncertain. The CDR3 contains 14 residues. Germline CDR1 reads MNHEY; CDR2 reads SMNVEV (reference sequence). The V end was cut by 0 bases, the J end by 6 bases, with 10 bases between. Written as DNA, the CDR3 is TGTGCCAGCAGTTTATCGACGGTTGGGGATACGCAGTATTTT. This translates into CASSLSTVGDTQYF.

The chain carries TRBV19 and TRBJ2-2, with unresolved D. Germline CDR1 is LNHDA and CDR2 is SQIVND (reference sequence). The V and J ends lost 4 bases and 1 base respectively, with 4 bases between them. The CDR3 covers 13 residues. CDR3 in amino acids: CASSTQNTGELFF. DNA of the CDR3: TGTGCCAGTAGTACACAGAACACCGGGGAGCTGTTTTTT.

The chain combines TRBV19 with TRBJ2-1, with D perhaps TRBD2 (6 bases). The CDR3 runs 15 residues. Germline CDR1 reads LNHDA; CDR2 reads SQIVND (reference sequence). With 7 bases removed from V and 0 bases from J, the gap between germline ends came to 13 bases. The DNA of the CDR3 is TGTGCCAGTAACTCGGCGGGGAGCTCCTACAATGAGCAGTTCTTC. As protein: CASNSAGSSYNEQFF.

This clone was seen once. V is TRBV5-4 and J is TRBJ2-7, with 7 bases aligning to TRBD1. CDR3 length: 14 residues. The V and J ends lost 5 bases and 2 bases, in that order; junction bases with no gene match: 7. Germline-derived CDR1 and CDR2 are SGHNT and YYREEE (reference sequence). The CDR3 spells CASSPGTDPYEQYF. Here the CDR3 DNA reads TGTGCCAGCAGTCCTGGGACAGATCCCTACGAGCAGTACTTC.

The chain has TRBV5-1 and TRBJ2-7; weak D call: TRBD2 (6 bases). Germline V gene lookup returns CDR1 SGHRS and CDR2 YFSETQ. V lost 2 bases, J lost 4 bases, and 10 bases lay in between. The CDR3 runs to 13 residues. CDR3 coding DNA: TGCGCCAGCAGCTTTGGTAGCGGTTACGAGCAGTACTTC. Its protein product is CASSFGSGYEQYF.